This T cell receptor (beta chain) was found in a study of T-cell reconstitution after alpha-beta-depleted transplantation in children. Points from the study as a whole: It was reported that alpha-beta T cells came from several hundred expanded graft clones (about two months after transplant).

The CDR3 is 11 amino acids. CDR1 and CDR2 (germline): MNHEY, SVGEGT. The trim removed 7 bases at V and 12 bases at J, leaving 5 bases unmatched. Unique molecular identifiers featured in how the TCRbeta library was prepared. TCRdb re-called the PCR reads through MiXCR, storing one row per CDR3 protein. This sample has about 200,000 distinct CDR3 sequences, with over 15% found just once. This clonotype has a handful of counts. Its specificity is not known. The chain links TRBV6-2 or TRBV6-3 to TRBJ1-1; 10 bases are a match to TRBD1. Sequenced here: PBMCs, mostly from graft donor cells, sampled 360 days after TCRalphabeta/CD19-depleted stem cell transplant. The sequence came from a male patient between 2 and 10 years old who had a stem cell transplant for acute lymphoblastic leukemia, so the T cells may come from the graft donor. The CDR3 region is CASKWDRGTFF. The CDR3 nucleotides are TGTGCCAGCAAATGGGACAGGGGAACTTTCTTT.